The 20 T cell receptor beta chains below all came from one sample that was sequenced in a study of shared clonotypes between healthy human individuals. The repertoire was sequenced with immunoSEQ multiplex PCR; TCRdb's copy has only in-frame clones and lacks some. Here the sample spans millions of clones, roughly nine tenths being singletons. Source material: naive CD4+ T cells sorted from blood. Subset defined: CD45RA+ positively selected. The receptors were gathered from a man between 18 and 29 years old in good health.

Written as DNA, the CDR3 is TGTGCCAGCAGCCGTATAGCTAGCGGAAACTACGAGCAGTACTTC. Translation: CASSRIASGNYEQYF. The rearrangement links TRBV7-2 to TRBJ2-7; 7 bases are a match to TRBD2. This CDR3 has 15 residues. Losses at the gene ends were 5 bases for V and 3 bases for J; bases not matched to a gene: 10. In germline, CDR1 is SGHTA, CDR2 FQGNSA.

The rearrangement links TRBV2 to TRBJ1-4; D is uncertain. CDR3 size: 15 residues. The germline V and J ends were trimmed by 2 bases and 0 bases, with 7 bases remaining between them. CDR1 is SNHLY and CDR2 is FYNNEI in the germline V gene. CDR3 in DNA: TGTGCCAGCAGTGAAATAGATGCAACTAATGAAAAACTGTTTTTT. Residues: CASSEIDATNEKLFF.

The chain carries TRBV19 and TRBJ2-1; 7 positions agree with TRBD1. The CDR3 runs 14 residues. CDR1 and CDR2 from the germline V gene are LNHDA and SQIVND (reference sequence). The V and J ends lost 7 bases and 1 base, in that order; junction bases with no gene match: 4. The CDR3 DNA is TGTGCCAGTAACCCGGGACAGTCCTACAATGAGCAGTTCTTC. Its translation is CASNPGQSYNEQFF.

For this clone: Different DNA sequences within this sample yield the same CDR3. This chain connects TRBV28 to TRBJ2-2; 9 positions match TRBD1. Germline trimming cut 5 bases from V and 4 bases from J; bases unmatched to any gene: 5. The CDR3 runs to 15 residues. The germline gives CDR1 MDHEN, CDR2 SYDVKM. The CDR3 sequence is CASSTGGAGTGELFF. The CDR3 region has the DNA TGTGCCAGCAGTACAGGGGGCGCAGGCACCGGGGAGCTGTTTTTT.

V gene TRBV27 combines with J gene TRBJ2-5, with TRBD1 identical over 10 bases. Unmatched junction bases numbered 7, after V lost 6 bases and J lost 3 bases. The CDR3 consists of 15 residues. CDR1 and CDR2 from the germline V gene are MNHEY and SMNVEV (reference sequence). The CDR3 loop is CASRPGQGGKETQYF. CDR3 bases: TGTGCCAGCAGGCCCGGACAGGGGGGAAAAGAGACCCAGTACTTC.

This chain uses TRBV27 with TRBJ1-6, with 7 bases lining up with TRBD1. CDR1 MNHEY and CDR2 SMNVEV come from the germline V gene (reference sequence). The CDR3 is 16 residues long. After removal of 7 bases from V and 6 bases from J, the junction contained 12 bases not matched to a gene. The CDR3 DNA sequence: TGTGCCAGCATTGGACTACAGGGGTTAAGTAATTCACCCCTCCACTTT. This codes for CASIGLQGLSNSPLHF.

The chain has TRBV21-1 and TRBJ1-5. TRBV21-1 is described as a pseudogene. The CDR3 extends over 15 amino acids. CDR3 sequence reads: CASSKSTPGGQPQHF. CDR3 nucleotides: TGTGCCAGCAGCAAATCAACCCCAGGCGGTCAGCCCCAGCATTTT.

The J gene is TRBJ1-5, the V gene TRBV5-6; D perhaps matches TRBD1 (5 bases). Trimming took off 5 bases at V and 5 bases at J, with 20 bases between the two ends. Germline-derived CDR1 and CDR2 are SGHDT and YYEEEE. The CDR3 contains 16 residues. CDR3: CASSSFDRQIYQPQHF. Written as DNA, the CDR3 is TGTGCCAGCAGTTCCTTCGATCGACAGATCTATCAGCCCCAGCATTTT.

V usage is TRBV21-1 and J usage is TRBJ1-5; the D segment call TRBD1 is taken from the table without a DNA check. TRBV21-1 is marked as a pseudogene. The CDR3 has 15 amino acids. CDR3 nucleotide sequence: TGTGCCAGCCGACACGAGATGATGCACAATCAGCCCCAGCATTTT. Translating gives CASRHEMMHNQPQHF.

CDR3 bases: TGTGCCAGCAGTGAAGGGATGGGGTCGCATCAGCCCCAGCATTTT. Amino acids: CASSEGMGSHQPQHF. The chain couples TRBV6-1 to TRBJ1-5, with D unclear. Germline CDR1 MNHNS, CDR2 SASEGT. V lost 1 base and J lost 5, with 12 bases in between. This CDR3 comprises 15 residues.

The chain combines TRBV30 with TRBJ2-6, with D perhaps TRBD2 (5 bases). Germline CDR1 and CDR2: GTSNPN and SVGIG (reference sequence). This CDR3 comprises 14 residues. V was trimmed by 3 bases and J by 1 base, leaving 7 bases between them. The chain's CDR3 is CAWRDWSGANVLTF. DNA of the CDR3: TGTGCCTGGAGGGACTGGTCTGGGGCCAACGTCCTGACTTTC.

This clone was found once. The chain has TRBV6-5 and TRBJ2-7; tentative D call: TRBD2 (6 bases). Between the trimmed V and J ends, which lost 3 bases and 1 base, there was a span of 13 bases. The CDR3 has 15 residues. Germline assignment: CDR1 MNHEY and CDR2 SVGAGI. This chain's CDR3 is CASSYVAGRSYEQYF. The CDR3 DNA reads as TGTGCCAGCAGTTATGTCGCGGGACGATCCTACGAGCAGTACTTC.

The chain links TRBV10-3 to TRBJ1-2; D is uncertain. The CDR3 is 16 residues long. Looked up from germline, CDR1 is ENHRY and CDR2 is SYGVKD. Trimming removed 3 bases at V and 1 base at J, with 15 bases between. The CDR3 DNA reads TGTGCCATCAGTGAATTGGAGGCGGGCCTTAACTATGGCTACACCTTC. Its translation is CAISELEAGLNYGYTF.

The CDR3 region has the DNA TGTGCCAGCAGCTTAGATGGCAGGAACTATGGCTACACCTTC. Its protein is CASSLDGRNYGYTF. The chain combines TRBV11-1 with TRBJ1-2; D is undetermined. Germline CDR1 is SGHAT and CDR2 is FQDESV (reference sequence). The CDR3 covers 14 residues. Trimming removed 1 base from V and 2 bases from J, with 8 bases in between.

The chain is built from TRBV18 and TRBJ1-5, with a weak D call TRBD1 (6 bases). This CDR3 region has 17 residues. The germline V gene encodes CDR1 KGHSH and CDR2 LQKENI. V lost 0 bases, J lost 0 bases, and 12 bases lay in between. The CDR3 sequence: CASSPPTGRPSNQPQHF. Here the CDR3 DNA reads TGTGCCAGCTCACCACCTACAGGGAGACCTAGCAATCAGCCCCAGCATTTT. The full variable domain, its missing parts supplied by reference TRBV18 and TRBJ1-5, is NAGVMQNPRHLVRRRGQEARLRCSPMKGHSHVYWYRQLPEEGLKFMVYLQKENIIDESGMPKERFSAEFPKEGPSILRIQQVVRGDSAAYFCASSPPTGRPSNQPQHFGDGTRLSIL.

This chain links TRBV10-3 with TRBJ1-2; D is unresolved. Trimming removed 9 bases from V and 8 bases from J, with 22 bases in between. Per the germline V gene, CDR1 is ENHRY and CDR2 is SYGVKD. The CDR3 totals 14 residues. CDR3 sequence (DNA): TGTGCCATTAATCCAGACGCAGCCGTTTTGGGCTACACCTTC. Protein sequence: CAINPDAAVLGYTF.

The chain has TRBV6-5 and TRBJ1-1, with a tentative D call TRBD1 (5 bases). The germline V and J ends were trimmed by 2 bases and 6 bases, with 10 bases remaining between them. CDR1 MNHEY and CDR2 SVGAGI come from the germline V gene. The CDR3 totals 13 residues. The CDR3 reads CASSYGGVSEAFF. As DNA, the CDR3 is TGTGCCAGCAGTTACGGGGGGGTCTCTGAAGCTTTCTTT.

The chain employs TRBV18 and TRBJ2-1; 9 bases map to TRBD1. The CDR3 totals 16 residues. The V and J ends lost 3 bases and 4 bases, in that order; junction bases with no gene match: 7. Germline CDR1 KGHSH, CDR2 LQKENI. The CDR3 is CASSPPGTGIYNEQFF. In DNA form, the CDR3 reads TGTGCCAGCTCACCCCCGGGGACAGGGATTTACAATGAGCAGTTCTTC.

V and J are TRBV9 and TRBJ2-4; D not resolved. This CDR3 spans 16 amino acids. Trimming removed 0 bases from V and 1 base from J, with 11 bases in between. The germline gives CDR1 SGDLS, CDR2 YYNGEE. This CDR3 reads CASSVVSRQAKNIQYF. DNA for the CDR3: TGTGCCAGCAGCGTAGTATCGAGGCAGGCCAAAAACATTCAGTACTTC. The variable domain in full, completed from reference TRBV9 and TRBJ2-4, reads DSGVTQTPKHLITATGQRVTLRCSPRSGDLSVYWYQQSLDQGLQFLIQYYNGEERAKGNILERFSAQQFPDLHSELNLSSLELGDSALYFCASSVVSRQAKNIQYFGAGTRLSVL.

In regard to this clone: Distinct nucleotide sequences in the sample also encode this CDR3. The chain joins TRBV11-2 to TRBJ1-1; D may be TRBD1 (6 bases). The germline CDR1 and CDR2 sequences are SGHAT and FQNNGV. The CDR3 loop spans 13 amino acids. Deletions cut 0 bases from V and 6 bases from J, with 8 bases between. In nucleotides, the CDR3 is TGTGCCAGCAGCTTAGATAGGGGGGCTGAAGCTTTCTTT. As protein: CASSLDRGAEAFF.